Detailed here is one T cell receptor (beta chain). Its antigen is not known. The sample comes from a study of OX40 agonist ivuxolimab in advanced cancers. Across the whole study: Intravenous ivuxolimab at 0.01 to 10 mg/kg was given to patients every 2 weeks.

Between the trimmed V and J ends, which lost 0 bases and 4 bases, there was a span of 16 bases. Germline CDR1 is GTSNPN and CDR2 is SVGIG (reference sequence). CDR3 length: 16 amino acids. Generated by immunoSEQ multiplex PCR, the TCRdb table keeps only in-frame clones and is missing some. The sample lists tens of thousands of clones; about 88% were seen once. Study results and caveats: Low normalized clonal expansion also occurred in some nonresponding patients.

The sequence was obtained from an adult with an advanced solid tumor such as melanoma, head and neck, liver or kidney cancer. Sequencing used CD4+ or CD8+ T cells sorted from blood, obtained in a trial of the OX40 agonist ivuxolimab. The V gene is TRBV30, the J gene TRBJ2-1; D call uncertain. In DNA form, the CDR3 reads TGTGCCTGGAGTGTAGGAAGTCGCGTCCAGTACAATGAGCAGTTCTTC. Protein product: CAWSVGSRVQYNEQFF.